The T cell receptor beta chain under discussion was sequenced for a study of a mutant IDH1 vaccine in newly diagnosed glioma. Overall study: Former treatment meant radiotherapy, temozolomide, or both; the majority had gotten both. Study-wide results and limits: Vaccine-induced immune responses were detected in around 93% of patients.

On this clone itself: Its antigen is still unknown.

Time point here: baseline, week 1 (first vaccination visit). As for treatment: pre-vaccination baseline after standard-of-care therapy. Donors' newly diagnosed IDH1-mutant WHO grade 3 or 4 astrocytomas lacked nuclear ATRX. The data were produced by immunoSEQ multiplex PCR, yet TCRdb's version contains in-frame clones alone and is incomplete. This sample has 45,000 to 70,000 clones; 91% occur once, and the top ten carry 2% to 3%. This CDR3 is 17 amino acids long. V was clipped by 1 base and J by 4 bases, with 19 bases between them. Germline CDR1 and CDR2: SGHDN and FVKESK. The rearrangement links TRBV14 to TRBJ2-5; D is possibly TRBD1 or TRBD2 (6 bases each). The TCR was taken from a man aged 45-65 years with glioma. Source: PBMCs, taken from a glioma patient treated with radiotherapy, temozolomide or both. The CDR3 sequence is CASSQGHLPGAIETQYF. The CDR3 DNA follows: TGTGCCAGCAGCCAAGGTCACCTCCCGGGGGCAATAGAGACCCAGTACTTC.